Shown below are 18 T cell receptor beta chains from a single sample sequenced in a study of spatial heterogeneity in lung cancer. General observations from the study: Tumor mutation count correlated with how many alpha and beta TCRs expanded intratumorally.

The time point is: sample taken at primary tumor resection. These receptors have no known antigen. TCRdb processed the 5' RACE reads anew with MiXCR; each CDR3 protein has one entry. The sample includes about 16,000 distinct CDR3 sequences, 5% to 7% of them seen just once. The source was lung tumor tissue, collected at surgery. These receptor sequences come from a female donor with early-stage non-small cell lung cancer.

The table lists this clonotype with a few counts. The V call is TRBV12-5, the J call TRBJ2-7; tentatively, D is TRBD2 (6 bases). V dropped 0 bases and J dropped 2 bases, with 17 bases sitting between them. Germline V gene lookup returns CDR1 LGHNT and CDR2 FRNRAP. The CDR3 runs to 17 residues. CDR3 nucleotides: TGTGCTAGTGGTTTGGTACCCGCCTGGAGGGGTGCCTACGAGCAGTACTTC. Residues: CASGLVPAWRGAYEQYF.

In its sample, this clonotype was seen many times. The chain links TRBV7-3 to TRBJ1-2; 9 bases map to TRBD1. Germline trimming cut 4 bases from V and 9 bases from J; bases unmatched to any gene: 6. The germline CDR1 and CDR2 sequences are SGHTA and FQGTGA. The CDR3 spans 13 residues. CDR3 residues: CASSSGQGRSYTF. CDR3 in DNA: TGTGCCAGCAGCTCCGGACAGGGGAGAAGCTACACCTTC.

This clonotype was found a few times. The chain combines TRBV20-1 with TRBJ2-5; 8 nucleotides match TRBD2. Germline V gives CDR1 DFQATT, CDR2 SNEGSKA (reference sequence). The CDR3 is 16 residues long. Trimming removed 5 bases from V and 5 bases from J; junction bases left unmatched: 16. CDR3 sequence reads: CSAPLPVAGTQETQYF. Written as DNA, the CDR3 is TGCAGTGCTCCACTCCCCGTAGCGGGAACTCAGGAGACCCAGTACTTC.

This clonotype was picked up many times. The gene calls are TRBV28 and TRBJ2-2; no firm D call. Germline V lookup: CDR1 MDHEN, CDR2 SYDVKM. The germline V and J ends were trimmed by 6 bases and 4 bases, with 9 bases remaining between them. This CDR3 has 13 amino acids. In nucleotides, the CDR3 is TGTGCCAGCAGGCTTTGGAGCACCGGGGAGCTGTTTTTT. Protein: CASRLWSTGELFF.

The table lists this clonotype with many counts. The rearrangement links TRBV20-1 to TRBJ2-3; 9 nucleotides agree with TRBD2. The CDR3 runs to 17 residues. CDR1 and CDR2 (germline): DFQATT, SNEGSKA (reference sequence). The J segment lost 3 bases and the V segment lost 2 bases, leaving 12 bases of the junction unmatched. The CDR3 reads CSARSGDIAGATDTQYF. In DNA, the CDR3 is TGCAGTGCTAGATCAGGGGATATAGCGGGAGCGACAGATACGCAGTATTTT.

By share of the sample, this clonotype is medium-sized. This chain connects TRBV28 to TRBJ2-3; D is unclear. The V gene's germline CDR1 is MDHEN and CDR2 SYDVKM. The CDR3 has 12 residues. V lost 5 bases, J lost 6 bases, and 9 bases lay in between. CDR3 region: CASSPPYDTQYF. CDR3 DNA: TGTGCCAGCAGTCCCCCCTACGATACGCAGTATTTT.

This clonotype was seen a few times. The rearrangement joins TRBV25-1 to TRBJ1-3; tentative D call: TRBD1 (6 bases). Germline V gives CDR1 MGHDK, CDR2 SYGVNS. Trimming took 4 bases from V and 6 from J, leaving 19 bases between them. CDR3 length equals 16 residues. The CDR3 here is CASSVSSGHNPNTIYF. DNA of the CDR3: TGTGCCAGCAGTGTTTCCTCGGGACATAATCCAAACACCATATATTTT.

In its sample, this clonotype was seen many times. The chain joins TRBV5-6 to TRBJ2-5; TRBD1 aligns across 7 bases. CDR3 length: 12 residues. Germline V gives CDR1 SGHDT, CDR2 YYEEEE. Trimming removed 4 bases from V and 4 bases from J; junction bases left unmatched: 1. CDR3 loop: CASSRDRETQYF. DNA of the CDR3: TGTGCCAGCAGCCGGGACAGAGAGACCCAGTACTTC.

This clonotype was observed many times. This chain connects TRBV5-1 to TRBJ2-7, with 8 bases lining up with TRBD2. Germline trimming cut 4 bases from V and 2 bases from J; bases unmatched to any gene: 5. This CDR3 is built from 14 residues. The germline gives CDR1 SGHRS, CDR2 YFSETQ. CDR3 loop: CASSPGGGTYEQYF. The CDR3 bases are TGCGCCAGCAGCCCCGGGGGGGGAACCTACGAGCAGTACTTC.

This clonotype has at least ten counts. The DNA of the CDR3 is TGCGCCAGCAGCCAGGACGCGACAGGGGCCGACACCGGGGAGCTGTTTTTT. Residues: CASSQDATGADTGELFF. The chain is built from TRBV5-1 and TRBJ2-2, with TRBD1 matching 8 bases. V was pared by 4 bases and J by 3 bases, with 11 bases of the junction left unmatched. Germline V gene lookup returns CDR1 SGHRS and CDR2 YFSETQ. The CDR3 has 17 amino acids.

As regards this clonotype: A much larger clone lies one base from this, so it may be a read error. The rearrangement joins TRBV5-1 to TRBJ2-4; no clear D gene. CDR3 length equals 13 residues. Trimming took off 0 bases at V and 12 bases at J, with 13 bases between the two ends. The germline CDR1 and CDR2 sequences are SGHRS and YFSETQ. In nucleotides, the CDR3 is TGCGCCAGCAGCTTGGTCGCTCCCCCCAATCAGTACTTC. Its protein is CASSLVAPPNQYF.

This clonotype has ten or more counts. The gene calls are TRBV25-1 and TRBJ2-2; 10 bases line up with TRBD1. V gave up 5 bases and J gave up 3 bases; unmatched junction bases: 3. CDR3 length equals 15 residues. Per the germline V gene, CDR1 is MGHDK and CDR2 is SYGVNS. The CDR3 reads CASSTGTGDTGELFF. The DNA of the CDR3 is TGTGCCAGCAGTACCGGGACAGGGGACACCGGGGAGCTGTTTTTT.

This clonotype was seen repeatedly, ten times or more. The rearrangement joins TRBV15 to TRBJ2-3, with 9 bases identical to TRBD2. Germline CDR1 is LNHNV and CDR2 is YYDKDF (reference sequence). The CDR3 totals 16 residues. Losses at the gene ends were 4 bases for V and 0 bases for J; bases not matched to a gene: 5. The CDR3: CATSTPLAGSTDTQYF. The CDR3 DNA reads TGTGCCACCAGCACACCGCTAGCGGGGAGCACAGATACGCAGTATTTT.

This clonotype has ten or more counts. This chain links TRBV2 with TRBJ2-5; the D gene is possibly TRBD2 (7 bases). V gave up 5 bases and J gave up 4 bases, with 20 bases separating them. Germline lookup yields CDR1 SNHLY and CDR2 FYNNEI. There are 16 residues in the CDR3. In DNA form, the CDR3 reads TGTGCCAGCAGTTTCCTCAGCGGAAGGGGGGGAGAGACCCAGTACTTC. This translates into CASSFLSGRGGETQYF.

The V call is TRBV11-1, the J call TRBJ2-7; D not certain. Germline V gene lookup returns CDR1 SGHAT and CDR2 FQDESV (reference sequence). V lost 1 base, J lost 3 bases, and 7 bases lay in between. The CDR3 contains 13 residues. The CDR3 is CASSLVGNYEQYF. Written as DNA, the CDR3 is TGTGCCAGCAGCTTAGTAGGGAACTACGAGCAGTACTTC. Drawing the rest from reference TRBV11-1 and TRBJ2-7, the complete variable domain is EAEVAQSPRYKITEKSQAVAFWCDPISGHATLYWYRQILGQGPELLVQFQDESVVDDSQLPKDRFSAERLKGVDSTLKIQPAELGDSAMYLCASSLVGNYEQYFGPGTRLTVT.

The J gene is TRBJ2-4, the V gene TRBV7-2, with TRBD1 identical over 12 bases. The CDR3 sequence is 17 residues long. Germline CDR1 SGHTA, CDR2 FQGNSA. J lost 2 bases, V lost 0 bases, and 2 bases had no gene match. CDR3 sequence: CASSLAGTGGTKNIQYF. The DNA of the CDR3 is TGTGCCAGCAGCTTAGCCGGGACAGGGGGCACCAAAAACATTCAGTACTTC.

This clonotype is categorized as medium-sized (0.01 to 0.1%). J is TRBJ2-1 and V is TRBV29-1; D possibly corresponds to TRBD2 (6 bases). This CDR3 has 14 residues. V lost 6 bases and J 7 bases, leaving 19 bases between the germline ends. Germline V gene data show CDR1 as SQVTM and CDR2 as ANQGSEA. CDR3 DNA sequence: TGCAGCGTGCTGAAACCGGGACTTAAAAATGAGCAGTTCTTC. Its translation: CSVLKPGLKNEQFF.

The CDR3 DNA is TGTGCCAGCAGCCCTTACTACGAGCAGTACTTC. This translates into CASSPYYEQYF. The chain carries TRBV5-8 and TRBJ2-7; D not resolved. Trimming pared 4 bases from V and 3 bases from J, leaving 5 bases between. CDR1 and CDR2 (germline): SGHTS, YDEGEE. The CDR3 extends over 11 amino acids.